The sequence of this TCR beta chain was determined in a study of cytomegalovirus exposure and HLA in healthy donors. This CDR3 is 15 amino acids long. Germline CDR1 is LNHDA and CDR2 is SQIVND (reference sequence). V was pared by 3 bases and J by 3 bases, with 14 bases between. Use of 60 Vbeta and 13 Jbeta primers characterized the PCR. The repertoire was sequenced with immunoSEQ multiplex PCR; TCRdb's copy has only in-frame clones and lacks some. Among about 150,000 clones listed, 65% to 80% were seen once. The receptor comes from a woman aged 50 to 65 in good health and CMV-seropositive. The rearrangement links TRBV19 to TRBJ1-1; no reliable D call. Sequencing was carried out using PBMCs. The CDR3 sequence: CASSMEGSSDTEAFF. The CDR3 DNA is TGTGCCAGTAGTATGGAGGGTAGCTCGGACACTGAAGCTTTCTTT.